Detailed here is one T cell receptor (beta chain). This CDR3 region has 13 residues. In germline, CDR1 is ENHRY, CDR2 SYGVKD. With 7 bases removed from V and 5 bases from J, the gap between germline ends came to 12 bases. TCRdb's table, derived via immunoSEQ multiplex PCR, lists solely in-frame clones and lacks some. The repertoire has some 70,000 clones, roughly nine tenths of them found once; the top ten carry more than 0.85%. This specimen belongs to a study of OX40 agonist ivuxolimab in advanced cancers. The chain joins TRBV10-3 to TRBJ2-1, with D tentatively TRBD2 (6 bases). The specimen was CD4+ or CD8+ T cells sorted from blood, collected in a trial of the OX40 agonist ivuxolimab. This clonotype originated in an adult with an advanced solid tumor such as melanoma, head and neck, liver or kidney cancer. The CDR3 protein is CAITPGLDNEQFF. CDR3 nucleotide sequence: TGTGCCATCACCCCGGGACTGGACAATGAGCAGTTCTTC.